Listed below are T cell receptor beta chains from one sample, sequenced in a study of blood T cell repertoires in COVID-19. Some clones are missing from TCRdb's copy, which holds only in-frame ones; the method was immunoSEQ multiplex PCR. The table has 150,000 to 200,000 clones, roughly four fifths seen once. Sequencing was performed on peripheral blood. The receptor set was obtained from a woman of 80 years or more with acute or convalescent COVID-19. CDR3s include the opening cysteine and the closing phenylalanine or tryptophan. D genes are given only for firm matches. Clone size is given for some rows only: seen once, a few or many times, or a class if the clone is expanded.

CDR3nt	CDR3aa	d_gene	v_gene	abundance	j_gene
TGCGCCAGCAGCTTGGTTCCGCAGGGTTTCTTTTTTCCCGGGGAGCTGTTTTTT	CASSLVPQGFFFPGELFF	-	TRBV5-1	-	TRBJ2-2
TGCGCCAGCAGCTGGGTAGACAGGAACTACGAGCAGTACTTC	CASSWVDRNYEQYF	-	TRBV5-1	-	TRBJ2-7
TGCGCCAGCAGCGCGGAGACTAGCGGAATCTCCTACAATGAGCAGTTCTTC	CASSAETSGISYNEQFF	TRBD2	TRBV5-1	-	TRBJ2-1
TGCGCCAGCAGCCAAGGGGGGCGGGAGAGGGCTGGGGCCAACGTCCTGACTTTC	CASSQGGRERAGANVLTF	-	TRBV4-1	few	TRBJ2-6
TGCGCCAGCAGCCGTACAGGGGGTAATTCACCCCTCCACTTT	CASSRTGGNSPLHF	TRBD1	TRBV4-3	-	TRBJ1-6
TGTGCCAGCAGGGCCGGACTAGCCTACCGCACAGATACGCAGTATTTT	CASRAGLAYRTDTQYF	TRBD2	TRBV27	-	TRBJ2-3
TGTGCCAGCAGCCAAGCAGGACAGGGGGGTGGCTACACCTTC	CASSQAGQGGGYTF	TRBD1	TRBV3-1/TRBV3-2	-	TRBJ1-2
TGTGCCAGTAGTATTAGGGTTTTGCCGGGAGGATCCTACAATGAGCAGTTCTTC	CASSIRVLPGGSYNEQFF	TRBD2	TRBV19	-	TRBJ2-1
TGTGCCAGCAGCTTGGTGTCGGATTCACCCCTCCACTTT	CASSLVSDSPLHF	-	TRBV5-5	-	TRBJ1-6
TGTGCCAGCGGAATGATTACAGGGAGCCCTGAAGCTTTCTTT	CASGMITGSPEAFF	-	TRBV11-2	-	TRBJ1-1
TGTGCCTATGTACCGACAGGGGGCCAAGAGACCCAGTACTTC	CAYVPTGGQETQYF	TRBD1	TRBV30	once	TRBJ2-5
TGTGCCAGCAGTCAACGGACAGGGGGCAGCACCGGGGAGCTGTTTTTT	CASSQRTGGSTGELFF	TRBD1	TRBV7-2	-	TRBJ2-2
TGTGCCAGTAGTCAGATTACAGGGGGCACTGAAGCTTTCTTT	CASSQITGGTEAFF	TRBD1	TRBV19	-	TRBJ1-1